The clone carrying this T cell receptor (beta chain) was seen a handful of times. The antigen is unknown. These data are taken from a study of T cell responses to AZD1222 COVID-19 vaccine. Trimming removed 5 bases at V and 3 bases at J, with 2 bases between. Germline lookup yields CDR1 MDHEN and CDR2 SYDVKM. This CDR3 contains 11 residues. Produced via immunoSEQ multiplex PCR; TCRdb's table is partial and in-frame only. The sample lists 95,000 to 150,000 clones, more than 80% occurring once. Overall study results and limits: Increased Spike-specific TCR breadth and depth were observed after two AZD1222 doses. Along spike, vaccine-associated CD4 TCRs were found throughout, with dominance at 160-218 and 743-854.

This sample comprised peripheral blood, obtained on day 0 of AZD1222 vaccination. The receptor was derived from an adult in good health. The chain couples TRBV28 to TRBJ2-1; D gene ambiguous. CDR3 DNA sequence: TGTGCCAGCAGTGACTACAATGAGCAGTTCTTC. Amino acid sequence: CASSDYNEQFF.